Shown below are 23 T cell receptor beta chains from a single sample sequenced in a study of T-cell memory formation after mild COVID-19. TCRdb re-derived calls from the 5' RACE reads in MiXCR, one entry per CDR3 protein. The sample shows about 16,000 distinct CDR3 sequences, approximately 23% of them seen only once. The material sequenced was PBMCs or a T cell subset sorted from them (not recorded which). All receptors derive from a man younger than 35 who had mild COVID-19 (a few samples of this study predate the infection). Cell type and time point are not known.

The CDR3, as DNA: TGTGCCAGCAGTTACTCCACTCCTATCGACAGACCAGGAGAAAAACTGTTTTTT. Amino acid sequence: CASSYSTPIDRPGEKLFF. The V call is TRBV6-5, the J call TRBJ1-4; a possible D gene is TRBD1 (5 bases). CDR3 length equals 18 residues. The germline V and J ends were trimmed by 0 bases and 8 bases, with 22 bases remaining between them. Germline V lookup: CDR1 MNHEY, CDR2 SVGAGI.

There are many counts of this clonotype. The CDR3 DNA follows: TGTGCCAGCAGCGTAATTCCTGACAGCAACACTGAAGCTTTCTTT. Its translation: CASSVIPDSNTEAFF. The chain carries TRBV9 and TRBJ1-1; the D gene is possibly TRBD1 (5 bases). Germline V gene data show CDR1 as SGDLS and CDR2 as YYNGEE. Trimming took 1 base from V and 2 from J, leaving 12 bases between them. The CDR3 runs to 15 residues.

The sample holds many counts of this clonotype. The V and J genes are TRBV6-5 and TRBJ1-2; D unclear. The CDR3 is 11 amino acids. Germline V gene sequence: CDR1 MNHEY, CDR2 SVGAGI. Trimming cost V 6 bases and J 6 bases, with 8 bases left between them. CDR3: CASRGPDGYTF. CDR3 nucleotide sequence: TGTGCCAGCAGGGGCCCGGATGGCTACACCTTC.

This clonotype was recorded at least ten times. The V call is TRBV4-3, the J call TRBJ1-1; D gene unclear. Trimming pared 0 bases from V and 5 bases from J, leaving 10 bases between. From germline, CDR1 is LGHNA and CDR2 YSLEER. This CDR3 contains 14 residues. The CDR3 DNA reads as TGCGCCAGCAGCCAAGATAGTGTGGAGACTGAAGCTTTCTTT. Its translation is CASSQDSVETEAFF.

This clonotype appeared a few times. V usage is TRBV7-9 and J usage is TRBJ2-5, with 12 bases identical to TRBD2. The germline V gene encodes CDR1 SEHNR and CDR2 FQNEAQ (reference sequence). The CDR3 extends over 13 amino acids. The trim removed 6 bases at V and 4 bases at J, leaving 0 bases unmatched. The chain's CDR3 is CASRTSGGETQYF. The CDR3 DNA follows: TGTGCCAGCAGGACTAGCGGGGGAGAGACCCAGTACTTC.

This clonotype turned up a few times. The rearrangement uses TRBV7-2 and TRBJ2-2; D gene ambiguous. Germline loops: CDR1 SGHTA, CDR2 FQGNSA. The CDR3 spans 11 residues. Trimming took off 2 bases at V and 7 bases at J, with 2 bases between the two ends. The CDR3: CASSLIGELFF. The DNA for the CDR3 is TGTGCCAGCAGCTTAATCGGGGAGCTGTTTTTT.

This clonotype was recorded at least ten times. Here the CDR3 DNA reads TGTGCCAGCAGCTTACTTCTTTCGACGGGGGCGGGTGCTCCCCAAGAGACCCAGTACTTC. As protein: CASSLLLSTGAGAPQETQYF. This chain joins TRBV7-2 and TRBJ2-5; the D call may be TRBD1 or TRBD2 (6 bases each). Germline V gives CDR1 SGHTA, CDR2 FQGNSA. Trimming removed 2 bases at V and 1 base at J, with 26 bases between. CDR3 length: 20 residues.

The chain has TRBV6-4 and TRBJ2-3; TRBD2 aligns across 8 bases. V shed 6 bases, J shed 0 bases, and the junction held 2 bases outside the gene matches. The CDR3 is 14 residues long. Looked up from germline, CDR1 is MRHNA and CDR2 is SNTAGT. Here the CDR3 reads CASSGGASTDTQYF. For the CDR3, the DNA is TGTGCCAGCAGCGGGGGGGCTAGCACAGATACGCAGTATTTT.

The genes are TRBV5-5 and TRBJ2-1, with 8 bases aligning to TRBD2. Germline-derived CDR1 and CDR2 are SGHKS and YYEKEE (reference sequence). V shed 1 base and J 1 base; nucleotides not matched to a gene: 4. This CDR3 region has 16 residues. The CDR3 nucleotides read TGTGCCAGCAGCTTGCCGGGGGGGCCTTCCTACAATGAGCAGTTCTTC. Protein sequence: CASSLPGGPSYNEQFF.

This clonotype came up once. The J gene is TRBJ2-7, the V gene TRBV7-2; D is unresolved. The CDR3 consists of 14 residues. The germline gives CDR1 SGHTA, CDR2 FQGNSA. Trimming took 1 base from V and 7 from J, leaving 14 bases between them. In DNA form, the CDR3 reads TGTGCCAGCAGCTTAGGGGCAGGTCCTTGGGAGCAGTACGTC. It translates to CASSLGAGPWEQYV.

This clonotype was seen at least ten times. Here the CDR3 reads CASSPGGREAFF. The CDR3 nucleotides read TGTGCCAGCAGCCCCGGCGGTAGAGAAGCTTTCTTT. The V call is TRBV7-6, the J call TRBJ1-1; D gene ambiguous. The CDR3 consists of 12 residues. Germline V CDR1 and CDR2: SGHVS, FNYEAQ. Trimming shortened V by 5 bases and J by 8 bases, and 12 bases separated the two germline ends.

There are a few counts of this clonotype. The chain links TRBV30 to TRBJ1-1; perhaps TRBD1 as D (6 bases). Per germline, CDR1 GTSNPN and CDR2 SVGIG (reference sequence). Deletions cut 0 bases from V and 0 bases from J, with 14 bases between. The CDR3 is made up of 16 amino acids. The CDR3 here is CAWSVAGAKLNTEAFF. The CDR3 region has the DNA TGTGCCTGGAGTGTAGCAGGGGCCAAATTGAACACTGAAGCTTTCTTT.

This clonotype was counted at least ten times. This chain's CDR3 is CASSLTDRGLGNIQYF. The CDR3 region has the DNA TGCGCCAGCAGCTTGACCGACAGGGGGCTTGGGAACATTCAGTACTTC. The chain links TRBV5-1 to TRBJ2-4; 10 nucleotides match TRBD1. V trimming: 1 base; J trimming: 7 bases; junction bases outside the gene matches: 8. Germline CDR1 SGHRS, CDR2 YFSETQ. The CDR3 covers 16 residues.

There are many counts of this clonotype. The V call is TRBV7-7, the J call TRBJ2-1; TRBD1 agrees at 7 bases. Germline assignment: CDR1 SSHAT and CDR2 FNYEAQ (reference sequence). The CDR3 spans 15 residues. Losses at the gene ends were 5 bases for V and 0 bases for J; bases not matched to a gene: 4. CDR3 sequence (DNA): TGTGCCAGCAGCAAGACAGGGTCCTCCTACAATGAGCAGTTCTTC. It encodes CASSKTGSSYNEQFF.

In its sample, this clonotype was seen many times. CDR3 in DNA: TGTGCCAGCAGCTACGGCGCGGGTTTCGGCTATGGCTACACCTTC. This translates into CASSYGAGFGYGYTF. The chain joins TRBV11-2 to TRBJ1-2; D gene ambiguous. V lost 4 bases and J 4 bases, leaving 16 bases between the germline ends. The CDR3 contains 15 residues. Germline CDR1 SGHAT, CDR2 FQNNGV. The entire variable domain, with the rest obtained from reference TRBV11-2 and TRBJ1-2, is as follows: EAGVAQSPRYKIIEKRQSVAFWCNPISGHATLYWYQQILGQGPKLLIQFQNNGVVDDSQLPKDRFSAERLKGVDSTLKIQPAKLEDSAVYLCASSYGAGFGYGYTFGSGTRLTVV.

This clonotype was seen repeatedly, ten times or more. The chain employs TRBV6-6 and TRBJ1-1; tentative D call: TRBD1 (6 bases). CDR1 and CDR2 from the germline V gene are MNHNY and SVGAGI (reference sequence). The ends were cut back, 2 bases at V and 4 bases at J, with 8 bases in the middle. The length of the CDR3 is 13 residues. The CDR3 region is CASSYRGSTEAFF. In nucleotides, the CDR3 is TGTGCCAGCAGTTACAGGGGGAGCACTGAAGCTTTCTTT.

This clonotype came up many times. CDR3 residues: CATSDFVPNEQFF. The CDR3 nucleotides read TGTGCCACCAGTGATTTTGTGCCGAATGAGCAGTTCTTC. The rearrangement joins TRBV24-1 to TRBJ2-1, with D hard to call. Germline CDR1 KGHDR, CDR2 SFDVKD. The CDR3 has 13 residues. The V end lost 1 base, the J end lost 7 bases, and 7 bases lay between the germline ends.

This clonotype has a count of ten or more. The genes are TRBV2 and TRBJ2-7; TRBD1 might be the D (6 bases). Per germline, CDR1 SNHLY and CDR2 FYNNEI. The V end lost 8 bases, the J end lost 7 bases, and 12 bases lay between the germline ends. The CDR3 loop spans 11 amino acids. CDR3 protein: CASLRTDEQYV. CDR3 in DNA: TGTGCCAGCCTCCGGACAGATGAGCAGTACGTC.

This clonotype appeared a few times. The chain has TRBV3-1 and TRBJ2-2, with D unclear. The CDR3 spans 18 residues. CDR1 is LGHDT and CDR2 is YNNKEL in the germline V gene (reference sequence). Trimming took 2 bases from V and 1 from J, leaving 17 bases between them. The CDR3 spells CASSQRLDLNWNTGELFF. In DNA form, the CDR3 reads TGTGCCAGCAGCCAAAGACTGGATTTGAATTGGAACACCGGGGAGCTGTTTTTT.

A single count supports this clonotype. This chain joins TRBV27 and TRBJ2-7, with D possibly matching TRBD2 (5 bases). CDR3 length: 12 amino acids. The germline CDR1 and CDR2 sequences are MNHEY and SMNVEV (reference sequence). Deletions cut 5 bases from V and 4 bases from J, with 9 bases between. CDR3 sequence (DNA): TGTGCCAGCAGTCCACTAGGTTACGAGCAGTACTTC. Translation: CASSPLGYEQYF.

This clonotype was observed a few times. For the CDR3, the DNA is TGTGCCAGCAGTGGGACAGGGTGGTTGCAGCCCCAGCATTTT. It is translated as CASSGTGWLQPQHF. The chain recombines TRBV2 with TRBJ1-5; TRBD1 matches at 8 bases. Germline V gene data show CDR1 as SNHLY and CDR2 as FYNNEI. This CDR3 is built from 14 residues. J gave up 7 bases and V 4 bases, and 6 bases lay outside the gene matches.

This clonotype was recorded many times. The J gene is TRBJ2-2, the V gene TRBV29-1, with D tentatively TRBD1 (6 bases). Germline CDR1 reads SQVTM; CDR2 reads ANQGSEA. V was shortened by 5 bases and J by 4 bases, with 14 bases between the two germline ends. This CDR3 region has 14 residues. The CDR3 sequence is CSVSRTEITGELFF. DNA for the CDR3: TGCAGCGTTTCTAGGACAGAGATCACCGGGGAGCTGTTTTTT.

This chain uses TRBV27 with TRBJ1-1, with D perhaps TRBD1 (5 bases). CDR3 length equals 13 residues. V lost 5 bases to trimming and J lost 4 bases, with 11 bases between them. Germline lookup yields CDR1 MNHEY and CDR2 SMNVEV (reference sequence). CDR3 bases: TGTGCCAGCAGTCCGCCGGGGGGCACTGAAGCTTTCTTT. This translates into CASSPPGGTEAFF.